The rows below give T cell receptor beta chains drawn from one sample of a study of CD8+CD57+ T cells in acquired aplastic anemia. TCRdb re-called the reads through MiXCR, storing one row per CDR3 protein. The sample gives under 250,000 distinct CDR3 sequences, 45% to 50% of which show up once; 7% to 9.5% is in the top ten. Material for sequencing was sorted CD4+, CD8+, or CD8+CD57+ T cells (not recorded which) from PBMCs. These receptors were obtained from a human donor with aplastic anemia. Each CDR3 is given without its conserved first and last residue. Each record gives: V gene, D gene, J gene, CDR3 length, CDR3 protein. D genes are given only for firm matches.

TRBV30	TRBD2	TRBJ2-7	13	AWSENRDYLYEQY
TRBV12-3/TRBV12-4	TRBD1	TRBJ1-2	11	ASGGQPTYGYT
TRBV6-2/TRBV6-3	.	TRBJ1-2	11	ASSRQKNYGYT
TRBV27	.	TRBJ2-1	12	ASSFRSQYNEQF
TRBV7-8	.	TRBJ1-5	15	ASSPQNEDRQRQPQH
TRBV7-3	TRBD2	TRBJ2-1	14	ASSLEGSGGYNEQF
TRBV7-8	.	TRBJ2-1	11	ASSQGLVREQF
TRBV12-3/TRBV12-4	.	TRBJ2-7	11	ASSFPGMGEQY
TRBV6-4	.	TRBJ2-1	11	ASSTSSYNGQF
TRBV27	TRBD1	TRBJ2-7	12	ASSLNRGDRGQY
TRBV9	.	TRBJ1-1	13	ASSVAPNRNTEAF
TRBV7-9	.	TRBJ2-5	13	ASSFKRDSQETQY
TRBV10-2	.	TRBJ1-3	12	ASSEGHLGNTIY
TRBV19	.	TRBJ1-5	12	ASSIRFGNQPQH
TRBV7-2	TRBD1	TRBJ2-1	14	ASTPTGTGCLNEQF
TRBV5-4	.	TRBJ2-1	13	ASSLSGTYYNEQF
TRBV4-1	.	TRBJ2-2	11	ASSQVLGGELF
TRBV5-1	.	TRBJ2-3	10	ASSGSADTQY
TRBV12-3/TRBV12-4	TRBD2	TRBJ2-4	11	ASSHRGVNIQY
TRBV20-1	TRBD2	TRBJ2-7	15	SARDPSTSGGGYEQY
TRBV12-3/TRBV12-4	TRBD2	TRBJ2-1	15	ASRLLGNGTRYNEQF
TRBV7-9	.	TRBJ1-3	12	ASRRGSSGNTIY
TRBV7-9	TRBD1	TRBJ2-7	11	ASSRGTVGEQY
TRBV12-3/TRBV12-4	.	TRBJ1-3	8	ASIYNTIY
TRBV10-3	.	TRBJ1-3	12	AISEVGSGNTID
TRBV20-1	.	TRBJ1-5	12	SASNTFGNQPQH
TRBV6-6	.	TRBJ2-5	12	ASSSTRGRETQY
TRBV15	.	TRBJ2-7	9	ATSMGDEQY
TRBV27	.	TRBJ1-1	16	ASSLSPHSHRMNTEAF
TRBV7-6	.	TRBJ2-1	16	ASSWGGGFKHLDNEQF
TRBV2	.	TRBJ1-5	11	ASRQEGNQPQH
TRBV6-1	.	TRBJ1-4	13	ASSEGRGLGEKLF
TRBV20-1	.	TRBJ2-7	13	SARDSQRGSYEQY
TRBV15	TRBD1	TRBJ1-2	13	ATSGSGTGNYGYT
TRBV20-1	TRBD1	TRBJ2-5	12	SARAGRGQETQY
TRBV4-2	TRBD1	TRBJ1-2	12	ASSQEDRGIGCT
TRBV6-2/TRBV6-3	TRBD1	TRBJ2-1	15	ASSYSMTGNSYNEQF
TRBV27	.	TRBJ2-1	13	ASSLADSFHNEQF
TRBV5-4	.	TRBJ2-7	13	ASSLVAQGAYEQY
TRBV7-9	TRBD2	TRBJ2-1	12	ASSVTSGGALRR
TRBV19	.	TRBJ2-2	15	ASSIFFGGTSTGELF
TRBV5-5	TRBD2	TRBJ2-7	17	ASSPFGSAGGPRGYEQY
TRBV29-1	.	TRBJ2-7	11	SVFSGHRTEQY
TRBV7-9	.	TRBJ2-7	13	ASSFRGGALNEQY
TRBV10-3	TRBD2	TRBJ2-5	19	AISWTSSYATRLARQETQY
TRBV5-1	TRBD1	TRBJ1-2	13	ASSLEGQGVDGYT
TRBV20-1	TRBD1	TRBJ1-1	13	SARDAARGSTEAF
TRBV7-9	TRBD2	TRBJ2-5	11	ASSGGGQETQY
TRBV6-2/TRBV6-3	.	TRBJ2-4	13	ASSSHRASDHIQY
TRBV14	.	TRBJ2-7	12	ASSKTGSPYEQY
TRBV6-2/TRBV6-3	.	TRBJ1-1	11	ASSSLENTEAF
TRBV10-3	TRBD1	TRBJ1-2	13	AISKRQGADYGYT
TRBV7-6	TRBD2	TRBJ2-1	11	ASSLVGRAEQF